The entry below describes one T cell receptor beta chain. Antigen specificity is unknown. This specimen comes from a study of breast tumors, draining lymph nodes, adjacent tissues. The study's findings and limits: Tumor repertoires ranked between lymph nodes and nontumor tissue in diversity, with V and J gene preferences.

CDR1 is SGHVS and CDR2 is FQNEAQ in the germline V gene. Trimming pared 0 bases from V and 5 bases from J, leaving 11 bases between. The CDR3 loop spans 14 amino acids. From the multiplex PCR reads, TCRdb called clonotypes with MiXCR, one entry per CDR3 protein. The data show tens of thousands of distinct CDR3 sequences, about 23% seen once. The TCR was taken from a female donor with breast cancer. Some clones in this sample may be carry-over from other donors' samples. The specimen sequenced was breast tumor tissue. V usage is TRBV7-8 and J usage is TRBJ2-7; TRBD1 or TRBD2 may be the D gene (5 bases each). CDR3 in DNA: TGTGCCAGCAGCTTAGCGTGGGGGACCCACGAGCAGTACTTC. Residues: CASSLAWGTHEQYF.